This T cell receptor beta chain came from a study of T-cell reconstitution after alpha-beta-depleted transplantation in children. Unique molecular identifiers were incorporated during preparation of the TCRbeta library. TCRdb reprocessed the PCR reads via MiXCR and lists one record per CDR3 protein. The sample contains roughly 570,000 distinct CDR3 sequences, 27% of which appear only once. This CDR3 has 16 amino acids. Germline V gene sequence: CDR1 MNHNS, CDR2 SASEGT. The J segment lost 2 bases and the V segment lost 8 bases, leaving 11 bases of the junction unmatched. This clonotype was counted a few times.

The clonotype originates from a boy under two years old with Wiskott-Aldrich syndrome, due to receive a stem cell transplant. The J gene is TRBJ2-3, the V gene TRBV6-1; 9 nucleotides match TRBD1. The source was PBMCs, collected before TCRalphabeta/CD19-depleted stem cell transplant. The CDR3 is CASRPPRDRDTDTQYF. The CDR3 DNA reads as TGTGCCAGCCGTCCCCCCCGGGACAGGGACACAGATACGCAGTATTTT.